Shown below are 24 T cell receptor beta chains from a single sample sequenced in a study of T cells in Graves' hyperthyroidism and ophthalmopathy. The TCR beta CDR3 regions underwent amplification using RNA transcripts as the source. The HTBI primer set served for first-round RT-PCR of the TCR CDR3. MiXCR, applied by TCRdb to the multiplex PCR reads, yields one record per CDR3 protein. The sample lists about 520,000 distinct CDR3 sequences; about a fifth were seen once. Sequenced: blood. Source of these receptors: a man between 18 and 29 years old with Graves' hyperthyroidism.

The V call is TRBV15, the J call TRBJ2-7, with TRBD1 identical over 8 bases. The germline CDR1 and CDR2 sequences are LNHNV and YYDKDF (reference sequence). V trimming: 0 bases; J trimming: 2 bases; junction bases outside the gene matches: 6. The CDR3 covers 16 residues. The CDR3 here is CATSRDLGQAAYEQYF. The CDR3, as DNA: TGTGCCACCAGCAGAGATCTGGGACAGGCAGCCTACGAGCAGTACTTC.

V gene TRBV12-3 or TRBV12-4 combines with J gene TRBJ2-7; 8 bases are shared with TRBD2. V dropped 5 bases and J dropped 4; count of bases not matched to a gene: 16. The length of the CDR3 is 17 residues. In nucleotides, the CDR3 is TGTGCCAGCAGTCCCCGGTGGAGTAGCGGGACGGAATACGAGCAGTACTTC. Encoded protein: CASSPRWSSGTEYEQYF.

The chain couples TRBV12-3 or TRBV12-4 to TRBJ1-2; the D is unclear. V lost 2 bases and J 7 bases, leaving 14 bases between the germline ends. The CDR3 contains 14 residues. The CDR3 DNA sequence: TGTGCCAGCAGTTTAAACGACTTCGGTGTTGGCTACACCTTC. Translation gives CASSLNDFGVGYTF.

There are many counts of this clonotype. This sequence joins TRBV25-1 and TRBJ1-1; no clear D gene. Trimming pared 1 base from V and 9 bases from J, leaving 15 bases between. Germline V gives CDR1 MGHDK, CDR2 SYGVNS. The CDR3 loop spans 14 amino acids. The CDR3 coding sequence is TGTGCCAGCAGTGAATTCGGCGAGAAACGAAAAGCTTTCTTT. As protein: CASSEFGEKRKAFF.

This chain uses TRBV24-1 with TRBJ1-2, with D possibly matching TRBD1 (5 bases). In germline, CDR1 is KGHDR, CDR2 SFDVKD. V gave up 5 bases and J gave up 4 bases, with 25 bases separating them. This CDR3 region has 18 residues. The CDR3 protein is CATSAPGGDPTSGYGYTF. As DNA, the CDR3 is TGTGCCACCAGTGCACCCGGTGGGGACCCAACGTCGGGCTATGGCTACACCTTC.

This clonotype was observed at least ten times. This chain joins TRBV7-8 and TRBJ2-5, with D unclear. Trimming removed 3 bases at V and 1 base at J, with 6 bases between. The CDR3 length is 13 residues. Germline V lookup: CDR1 SGHVS, CDR2 FQNEAQ. The CDR3 DNA follows: TGTGCCAGCAGCTTTCCCAGCCAAGAGACCCAGTACTTC. This encodes CASSFPSQETQYF.

This clonotype turned up a few times. J is TRBJ2-7 and V is TRBV12-3 or TRBV12-4; 10 bases align to TRBD1. The trim removed 6 bases at V and 2 bases at J, leaving 7 bases unmatched. The CDR3 spans 15 residues. In nucleotides, the CDR3 is TGTGCCAGCAGGGGAGGGACAGGGGTTACCTACGAGCAGTACTTC. It translates to CASRGGTGVTYEQYF.

This clonotype was counted many times. This rearrangement joins TRBV6-1 to TRBJ2-5; 8 bases match TRBD2. This CDR3 is built from 15 residues. The germline CDR1 and CDR2 sequences are MNHNS and SASEGT. V lost 4 bases, J lost 5 bases, and 9 bases stayed unmatched. CDR3 region: CASSASGGTGETQYF. The CDR3 DNA follows: TGTGCCAGCAGTGCCAGCGGGGGCACGGGGGAGACCCAGTACTTC.

This clonotype showed up many times. The chain is built from TRBV20-1 and TRBJ1-1, with D uncertain. The V end lost 6 bases, the J end lost 6 bases, and 17 bases lay between the germline ends. Germline assignment: CDR1 DFQATT and CDR2 SNEGSKA (reference sequence). The CDR3 covers 13 residues. The CDR3 here is CSALEGQFAEAFF. The CDR3 nucleotides read TGCAGTGCCCTCGAGGGCCAGTTCGCTGAAGCTTTCTTT.

This clonotype was seen at least ten times. The CDR3 protein is CASSFRGTYEQYF. CDR3 sequence (DNA): TGTGCCAGCAGCTTCAGGGGAACCTACGAGCAGTACTTC. J is TRBJ2-7 and V is TRBV7-9; tentative D call: TRBD1 (6 bases). Trimming pared 3 bases from V and 2 bases from J, leaving 8 bases between. The CDR3 extends over 13 amino acids. The germline V gene has CDR1 SEHNR and CDR2 FQNEAQ (reference sequence).

The V and J genes are TRBV18 and TRBJ2-5, with TRBD1 identical over 9 bases. CDR3 length: 16 amino acids. V dropped 1 base and J dropped 3; count of bases not matched to a gene: 6. From germline, CDR1 is KGHSH and CDR2 LQKENI. The chain's CDR3 is CASSPQVGTGKETQYF. In nucleotides, the CDR3 is TGTGCCAGCTCACCACAGGTCGGGACAGGGAAAGAGACCCAGTACTTC. The entire variable domain, with the rest obtained from reference TRBV18 and TRBJ2-5, is as follows: NAGVMQNPRHLVRRRGQEARLRCSPMKGHSHVYWYRQLPEEGLKFMVYLQKENIIDESGMPKERFSAEFPKEGPSILRIQQVVRGDSAAYFCASSPQVGTGKETQYFGPGTRLLVL.

The chain is built from TRBV12-3 or TRBV12-4 and TRBJ2-7; TRBD1 matches at 7 bases. The CDR3 has 14 residues. V shed 3 bases and J 5 bases; nucleotides not matched to a gene: 7. Here the CDR3 reads CASSLGEGADEQYF. Here the CDR3 DNA reads TGTGCCAGCAGTTTGGGCGAGGGGGCGGACGAGCAGTACTTC.

The chain recombines TRBV15 with TRBJ2-5, with TRBD2 identical over 7 bases. Per the germline V gene, CDR1 is LNHNV and CDR2 is YYDKDF (reference sequence). With V trimmed by 1 base and J by 2 bases, 4 bases remained unmatched. The CDR3 has 15 amino acids. The DNA of the CDR3 is TGTGCCACCAGCAGAGGAGCGGGAAGGCAAGAGACCCAGTACTTC. This encodes CATSRGAGRQETQYF.

This clonotype was seen ten or more times. The CDR3, as DNA: TGTGCCAGCAATCAACCAGACCGGAAGGCCCAGTACTTC. Its protein is CASNQPDRKAQYF. This chain uses TRBV6-1 with TRBJ2-5; D call uncertain. Germline-derived CDR1 and CDR2 are MNHNS and SASEGT. The CDR3 covers 13 residues. V was shortened by 7 bases and J by 9 bases, with 18 bases between the two germline ends.

This chain connects TRBV19 to TRBJ2-5; D unresolved. The CDR3 extends over 12 amino acids. V shed 5 bases and J shed 3 bases, with 7 bases lying between them. The germline V gene encodes CDR1 LNHDA and CDR2 SQIVND (reference sequence). The CDR3 nucleotides read TGTGCCAGTAGTCGGTGGGAAGAGACCCAGTACTTC. Translated, it gives CASSRWEETQYF.

This clonotype was found many times. The chain carries TRBV12-3 or TRBV12-4 and TRBJ1-2, with D unresolved. Trimming stripped 6 bases from V and 7 bases from J, with 12 bases between. CDR3 length equals 12 residues. This CDR3 is CASRGWEGGYTF. CDR3 DNA sequence: TGTGCCAGCAGGGGATGGGAGGGTGGCTACACCTTC.

There are many counts of this clonotype. The chain carries TRBV12-5 and TRBJ1-2, with a tentative D call TRBD1 (5 bases). V shed 7 bases and J shed 4 bases, with 22 bases lying between them. The CDR3 runs to 16 residues. In germline, CDR1 is LGHNT, CDR2 FRNRAP. CDR3 DNA: TGTGCTAGTGCCCTCTCCGGGGCCGGGTTTGGCTATGGCTACACCTTC. This encodes CASALSGAGFGYGYTF.

Concerning this clonotype: The conserved closing phenylalanine or tryptophan is absent in this CDR3, likely reflecting a read error. This rearrangement joins TRBV12-3 or TRBV12-4 to TRBJ1-5, with a weak D call TRBD1 (5 bases). CDR3 length: 14 amino acids. Deletions cut 6 bases from V and 2 bases from J, with 11 bases between. This CDR3 reads CASSPQGGNQPQHV. The DNA of the CDR3 is TGTGCCAGCAGCCCCCAGGGAGGCAATCAGCCCCAGCATGTT.

This clonotype was found many times. V is TRBV20-1 and J is TRBJ2-7; 8 bases are shared with TRBD1. From germline, CDR1 is DFQATT and CDR2 SNEGSKA (reference sequence). The CDR3 is 13 amino acids. The CDR3 spells CSARGQGSYEQYF. DNA for the CDR3: TGCAGCGCCCGAGGACAGGGTTCCTACGAGCAGTACTTC.

This clonotype was detected only a few times. The chain is built from TRBV4-1 and TRBJ1-5; D not resolved. The germline V and J ends were trimmed by 0 bases and 0 bases, with 9 bases remaining between them. The CDR3 loop spans 16 amino acids. Looked up from germline, CDR1 is MGHRA and CDR2 is YSYEKL. Here the CDR3 reads CASSQDTGVSNQPQHF. DNA of the CDR3: TGCGCCAGCAGCCAAGATACCGGGGTTAGCAATCAGCCCCAGCATTTT.

The chain has TRBV20-1 and TRBJ2-7; 9 bases agree with TRBD2. With 0 bases clipped from V and 2 bases from J, the junction kept 8 bases outside the gene matches. The CDR3 has 16 residues. CDR1 is DFQATT, CDR2 SNEGSKA, per germline (reference sequence). As DNA, the CDR3 is TGCAGTGCTAGAGATCTCGGGCTAGCGGGGCCCTACGAGCAGTACTTC. It yields the protein CSARDLGLAGPYEQYF.

The chain couples TRBV6-1 to TRBJ2-3; weak D call: TRBD2 (5 bases). Trimming took off 8 bases at V and 4 bases at J, with 19 bases between the two ends. This CDR3 comprises 15 residues. Germline CDR1 and CDR2: MNHNS and SASEGT. Here the CDR3 DNA reads TGTGCCAGCCGGGAAGGCGGTAATCCCCCAGATACGCAGTATTTT. As protein: CASREGGNPPDTQYF.

This clonotype has ten or more counts. This rearrangement joins TRBV20-1 to TRBJ2-2; D is unresolved. The CDR3 contains 13 residues. Between the trimmed V and J ends, which lost 3 bases and 4 bases, there was a span of 9 bases. Per germline, CDR1 DFQATT and CDR2 SNEGSKA (reference sequence). CDR3 nucleotide sequence: TGCAGTGCTAGGGCGTTGGGCACCGGGGAGCTGTTTTTT. Encoded protein: CSARALGTGELFF.

This chain links TRBV6-1 with TRBJ2-7; TRBD1 matches at 9 bases. V lost 7 bases, J lost 5 bases, and 12 bases stayed unmatched. Germline loops: CDR1 MNHNS, CDR2 SASEGT. The length of the CDR3 is 15 residues. CDR3 amino acids: CASTGVRDRVNEQYF. CDR3 nucleotide sequence: TGTGCCAGCACCGGGGTGCGGGACAGGGTTAACGAGCAGTACTTC.